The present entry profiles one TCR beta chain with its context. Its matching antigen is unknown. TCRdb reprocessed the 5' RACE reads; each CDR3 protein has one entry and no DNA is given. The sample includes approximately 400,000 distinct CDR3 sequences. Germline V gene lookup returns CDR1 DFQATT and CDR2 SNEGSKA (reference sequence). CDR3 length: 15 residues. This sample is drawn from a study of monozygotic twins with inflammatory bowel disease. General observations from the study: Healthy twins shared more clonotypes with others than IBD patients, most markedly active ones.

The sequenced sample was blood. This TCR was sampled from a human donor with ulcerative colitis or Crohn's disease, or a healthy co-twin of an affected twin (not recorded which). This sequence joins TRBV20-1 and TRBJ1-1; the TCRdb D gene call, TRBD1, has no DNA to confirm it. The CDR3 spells CSARISRAQWPEAFF.